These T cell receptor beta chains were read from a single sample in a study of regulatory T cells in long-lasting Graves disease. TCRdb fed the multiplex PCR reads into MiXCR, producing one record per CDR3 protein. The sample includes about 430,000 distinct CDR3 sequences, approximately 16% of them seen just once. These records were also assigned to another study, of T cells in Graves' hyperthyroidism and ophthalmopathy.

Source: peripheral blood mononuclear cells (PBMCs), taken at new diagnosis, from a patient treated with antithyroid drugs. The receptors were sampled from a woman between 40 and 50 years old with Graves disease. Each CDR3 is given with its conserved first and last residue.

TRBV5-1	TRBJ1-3	CASSLGGQNSGNTIYF
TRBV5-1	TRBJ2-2	CASSSRLAYTGELFF
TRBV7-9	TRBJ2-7	CASSPPGTGGTYEQYF
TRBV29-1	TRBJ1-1	CSVEDGQRSEAFF
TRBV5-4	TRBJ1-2	CASSLRSNYGYTF
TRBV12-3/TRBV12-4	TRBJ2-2	CATRSRSGELFF
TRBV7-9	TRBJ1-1	CASSLGQGLGTEAFF
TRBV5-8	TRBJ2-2	CASSPGGRHTGELFF
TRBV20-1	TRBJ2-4	CSASEDRVKNIQYF
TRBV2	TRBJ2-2	CASIASGGAGELFF
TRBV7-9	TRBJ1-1	CASSVDRPGIRNNGQNTEAFF
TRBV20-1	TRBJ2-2	CSALGLGSIGELFF
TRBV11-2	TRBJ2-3	CASSLSPRRNAVSNTQYF
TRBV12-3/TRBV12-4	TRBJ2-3	CASSRAGTGVPDTQYF
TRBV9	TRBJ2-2	CASSERSIGTGYTGELFF
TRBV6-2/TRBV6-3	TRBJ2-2	CASSHTSAKANTGELFF
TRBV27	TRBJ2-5	CASSFGTSAQETQYF
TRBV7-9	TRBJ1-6	CASSSSSDPNSPLHF
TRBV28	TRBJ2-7	CASSLGSNPYEQYF
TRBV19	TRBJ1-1	CASSIGTGVTEAFF
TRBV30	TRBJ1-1	CAWSLAGFNTEAFF
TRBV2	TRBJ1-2	CASSGQGQDGYTF
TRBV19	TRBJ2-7	CASSIDAKVSSYEQYF
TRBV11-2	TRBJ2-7	CASSLDGTLAYEQYF
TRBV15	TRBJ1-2	CATSRQDDKTGVHGYTF
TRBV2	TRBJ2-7	CASSPPPDPTAYF
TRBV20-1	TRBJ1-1	CSAMDRLLNTEAFF
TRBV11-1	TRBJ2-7	CASSPGLAGGHTYEQYF
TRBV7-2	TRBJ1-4	CASSLYSGVSNEKLFF
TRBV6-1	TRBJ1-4	CACGRPEEKLFF
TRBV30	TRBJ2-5	CAWSVGGETQYF
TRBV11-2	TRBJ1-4	CASSAHPGRAEKLFF
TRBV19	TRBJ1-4	CASSIIRDEKLFF
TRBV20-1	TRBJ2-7	CSARPPGLAGWGTRDEQYF
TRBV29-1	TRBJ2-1	CSVDRESGNEQFF
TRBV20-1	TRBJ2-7	CSAAGADSYEQYF
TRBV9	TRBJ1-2	CASSVEAPGGRGYTF
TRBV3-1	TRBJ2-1	CASSAYPPEQFF
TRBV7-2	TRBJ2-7	CASSFRNEQYF
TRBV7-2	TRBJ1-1	CASSSTGGAGLTEAFF
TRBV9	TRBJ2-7	CASSAGQERYEQYF
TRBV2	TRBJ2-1	CAGSEGGNEQFF
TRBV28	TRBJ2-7	CASSFVASGTYEQYF
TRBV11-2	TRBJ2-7	CASSLRTLTEHYF
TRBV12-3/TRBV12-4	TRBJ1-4	CASSQRDVAFATNEKLFF